The present TCR beta chain was sequenced within a study of radiation and T cells in renal cell carcinoma. Study summary: Nephrectomy followed 15 Gy stereotactic body radiation by 4 weeks.

Sequencing was performed with immunoSEQ multiplex PCR; in TCRdb, only in-frame clones are kept and a portion is missing. The table has 100,000 to 150,000 clones, approximately 80% seen once; the top ten hold approximately 1.9%. Points from the study as a whole: In blood, top tumor clones expanded by 2 weeks, shrinking by 4. Without pretreatment biopsies, baseline tumor clonotype presence was undetermined.

A note on this clone: Its specificity is unknown.

Time point of the sample: blood 2 weeks post-SBRT. As for treatment: 15 Gy SBRT to primary tumor, nephrectomy 4 weeks later. The patient's renal cell carcinoma had clear cell pathology. Per the germline V gene, CDR1 is MNHNS and CDR2 is SASEGT. The CDR3 runs 15 residues. Trimming removed 3 bases from V and 5 bases from J, with 16 bases in between. The sample was blood, taken from a patient whose treatment included radiotherapy and nephrectomy. This sequence was found in a woman aged 60-70 years with renal cell carcinoma. The chain carries TRBV6-1 and TRBJ1-1; a weak D match, TRBD1 (6 bases). The CDR3 spells CASSDMGGAGTEAFF. In DNA, the CDR3 is TGTGCCAGCAGTGATATGGGGGGCGCGGGGACTGAAGCTTTCTTT.